This T cell receptor beta chain was observed in a study of blood T cell repertoires in COVID-19 (dated by TCRdb to about 2020). At the level of the whole study: Collaborator samples came from the United States, Italy and Spain and covered acute and convalescent phases of COVID-19. The prospective study material was composed of cDNA or gDNA derived from T cells, B-cell-depleted T cells, or PBMCs. Subjects who had been exposed to COVID-19, were actively infected with it, or had recovered from it provided the deeply sampled blood TCRbeta repertoires that made up the dataset. The repertoires were released in a freely available public database intended as a resource for research on the immune response to SARS-CoV-2. The samples were drawn from the first 160 participants of the ongoing ImmuneRACE study and from more than 1,000 subjects provided by 6 global collaborators. A de-identified subject ID, COVID-19 status, age in years and sex were almost always included in the sample metadata. HLA class I and class II types, where available, came from metadata supplied by the sample provider rather than from assay-based typing. General study outcomes and caveats: Clinical and demographic metadata were provided uncurated, with the amount varying by source and participant.

Notes on this clone: Its recognized antigen is unknown. No base quality information exists; no much larger clone differs at one position.

The immunoSEQ Assay, a bias-controlled multiplex PCR, was used to amplify TCRbeta CDR3 regions from genomic DNA. The authors processed their data as follows. The number of nucleated cells in each sample was estimated from the amplification of reference gene primers within the assay. Sequence reads were collapsed and filtered to measure the absolute abundance of every unique TCRbeta CDR3 rearrangement. For each sample, productive Simpson clonality was calculated as the square root of Simpson's diversity index across productive rearrangements. TCRdb's version of the immuneACCESS table is confined to in-frame rearrangements and falls short of the full clone set. An unresolved V gene accounts for under half of the shortfall where checked; the remainder is of unknown origin. The V and J calls and clone size were taken over from that table, and D and trimming were inferred from the DNA. The table for this sample lists around 100,000 clones; 91% of them were counted only once. The ten largest clones represent around 16% of the sample.

Collaborating institutions collected whole blood in K2EDTA tubes following their own protocols. For TCRbeta analysis, collaborators shipped samples as frozen whole blood, isolated PBMCs, or DNA extracted from either of those sample types. Counted from cysteine to phenylalanine, this CDR3 has 15 amino acids. This entry keeps only the CDR3 DNA: 45 bases, framed from base 1. Trimming takes 3 bases off V and 0 bases off J; junction bases not matched to a gene: 5. From a lookup of the germline V gene, CDR1 and CDR2 are SGHRS and YFSETQ. The chain is assembled from TRBV5-1 and TRBJ1-1; 7 junctional bases match TRBD1. Sequenced material: peripheral blood. The sequence derives from a man in his fifties with acute or convalescent COVID-19. The DNA is as follows: TGCGCCAGCAGCTGGGGACAGTTCATGAACACTGAAGCTTTCTTT. Translated, it reads CASSWGQFMNTEAFF.